Each of the 30 T cell receptor beta chains below was sequenced from the same sample in a study of read filtering for tumor transcriptome and immune sequencing. From around 0.4 ug of RNA, a library with molecular barcoded alpha/delta and beta/gamma adaptors was made. A single record per CDR3 protein comes from TCRdb applying MiXCR to the reads. The sample consists of fewer than 30,000 distinct CDR3 sequences, about an eighth of them appearing once. The sample taken for sequencing was a population of CD138-negative cells sorted from bone marrow. The receptors originated from a donor over 35 with multiple myeloma.

This clonotype has ten or more counts. The chain links TRBV6-5 to TRBJ2-3; 8 positions agree with TRBD1. Germline V gene lookup returns CDR1 MNHEY and CDR2 SVGAGI. This CDR3 has 17 amino acids. The V and J ends lost 0 bases and 6 bases, in that order; junction bases with no gene match: 11. CDR3 region: CASSYSSTGGVGDTQYF. CDR3 in DNA: TGTGCCAGCAGTTACTCTTCAACAGGGGGTGTTGGGGATACGCAGTATTTT.

This clonotype showed up many times. The chain combines TRBV6-5 with TRBJ1-1; maybe TRBD1 (6 bases). Between the trimmed V and J ends, which lost 7 bases and 3 bases, there was a span of 12 bases. The CDR3 totals 13 residues. The germline V gene encodes CDR1 MNHEY and CDR2 SVGAGI. The CDR3 protein is CASKNQGHTEAFF. The DNA for the CDR3 is TGTGCCAGCAAAAACCAGGGGCACACTGAAGCTTTCTTT.

This clonotype was seen many times. The CDR3 loop reads CASSLSLGDEQFF. The CDR3 DNA reads TGTGCCAGCAGCTTATCTTTGGGAGATGAGCAGTTCTTC. The chain uses TRBV7-9 and TRBJ2-1; perhaps TRBD2 as D (5 bases). The CDR3 runs to 13 residues. CDR1 is SEHNR and CDR2 is FQNEAQ in the germline V gene (reference sequence). Deletions cut 2 bases from V and 8 bases from J, with 10 bases between.

This clonotype occurred many times. The chain has TRBV12-5 and TRBJ2-1, with 14 bases lining up with TRBD2. Per germline, CDR1 LGHNT and CDR2 FRNRAP. The V segment lost 0 bases and the J segment 9 bases; nucleotides outside the gene matches: 19. The CDR3 runs 21 residues. CDR3 sequence: CASGLVCFPKGLAGEVAEQFF. For the CDR3, the DNA is TGTGCTAGTGGTTTGGTTTGCTTTCCCAAGGGACTAGCGGGAGAAGTTGCTGAGCAGTTCTTC.

As for this clonotype: A much larger clone lies one base from this, so it may be a read error. The CDR3 DNA follows: TGCAGCGTACCCGAGAACCCAGGCCGTGAGCAGTTCTTC. Its translation is CSVPENPGREQFF. The chain is built from TRBV20-1 and TRBJ2-1; no definite D call. This CDR3 comprises 13 residues. Germline V gene lookup returns CDR1 DFQATT and CDR2 SNEGSKA (reference sequence).

A word on this clonotype: A far larger clone is only one base removed, so a read error is likely. The V call is TRBV29-1, the J call TRBJ2-1, with 8 bases lining up with TRBD2. CDR1 and CDR2 (germline): SQVTM, ANQGSEA. This CDR3 has 13 residues. The ends lost 7 bases at V and 10 bases at J; junction bases unmatched: 12. DNA of the CDR3: TGCAGCGCTTCGCGGGGGGCAAGCTACGAGCAGTTCTTC. It yields the protein CSASRGASYEQFF.

This clonotype was seen at least ten times. The CDR3 is CASSTGPEETQYF. CDR3 in DNA: TGTGCCAGCAGTACAGGGCCAGAAGAGACCCAGTACTTC. V usage is TRBV2 and J usage is TRBJ2-5; D is possibly TRBD1 (6 bases). This CDR3 contains 13 residues. V lost 5 bases and J 3 bases, leaving 10 bases between the germline ends. Germline assignment: CDR1 SNHLY and CDR2 FYNNEI. The complete variable domain, with remaining parts taken from reference TRBV2 and TRBJ2-5, reads EPEVTQTPSHQVTQMGQEVILRCVPISNHLYFYWYRQILGQKVEFLVSFYNNEISEKSEIFDDQFSVERPDGSNFTLKIRSTKLEDSAMYFCASSTGPEETQYFGPGTRLLVL.

Points on this clonotype: It is likely a read error: a sequence one base away is far more abundant. Since the CDR3 does not end with the conserved phenylalanine or tryptophan, this likely comes from a read error. The J gene is TRBJ1-2, the V gene TRBV11-2; D gene unclear. Germline CDR1 reads SGHAT; CDR2 reads FQNNGV. The CDR3 is made up of 13 amino acids. V shed 8 bases and J shed 2 bases, with 12 bases lying between them. In DNA form, the CDR3 reads TGTGCCAGCGGTACCGGGCTAAACTATGGCTACACCTCC. This translates into CASGTGLNYGYTS.

This clonotype was seen many times. The V and J genes are TRBV6-2 or TRBV6-3 and TRBJ1-4; TRBD1 aligns across 7 bases. Looked up from germline, CDR1 is MNHEY and CDR2 is SVGEGT. V lost 6 bases and J lost 10; bases outside the gene matches: 5. CDR3 size: 12 residues. The CDR3 DNA reads as TGTGCCAGCAGATGGGACAGTAGAAAACTGTTTTTT. It specifies CASRWDSRKLFF.

In its sample, this clonotype was seen many times. The chain employs TRBV2 and TRBJ2-1, with 8 bases matching TRBD1. The V segment lost 6 bases and the J segment 9 bases; nucleotides outside the gene matches: 16. Germline V gene data show CDR1 as SNHLY and CDR2 as FYNNEI. This CDR3 spans 16 amino acids. The CDR3 nucleotides are TGTGCCAGCAGCGTACAGGGGGTATTAGTGAGGGGTGAGCAGTTCTTC. Translated, it gives CASSVQGVLVRGEQFF.

The sample holds many counts of this clonotype. The V and J genes are TRBV9 and TRBJ1-2; 7 bases agree with TRBD1. Germline trimming cut 5 bases from V and 8 bases from J; bases unmatched to any gene: 6. The V gene's germline CDR1 is SGDLS and CDR2 YYNGEE. There are 12 residues in the CDR3. The CDR3 region has the DNA TGTGCCAGCAGGGCAGGGGGAAGCGGCTACACCTTC. The encoded protein is CASRAGGSGYTF.

This clonotype appeared many times. The chain uses TRBV6-5 and TRBJ2-3; 11 bases match TRBD2. Germline CDR1 MNHEY, CDR2 SVGAGI. V trimming: 7 bases; J trimming: 4 bases; junction bases outside the gene matches: 10. This CDR3 contains 16 residues. CDR3 region: CASNSHSGRAPDTQYF. CDR3 bases: TGTGCCAGCAATTCCCATAGCGGGAGGGCGCCAGATACGCAGTATTTT.

This clonotype was detected ten times or more. The chain links TRBV15 to TRBJ2-7; 10 nucleotides align to TRBD1. V shed 3 bases and J 12 bases; nucleotides not matched to a gene: 8. The germline V gene encodes CDR1 LNHNV and CDR2 YYDKDF (reference sequence). This CDR3 contains 13 residues. In DNA form, the CDR3 reads TGTGCCACCAGCAGGGCCGGGACAGGGGCCTCGTACTTC. Its protein product is CATSRAGTGASYF.

This clonotype has only a few counts. The rearrangement joins TRBV7-9 to TRBJ2-1; 7 bases are a match to TRBD1. Germline V gene lookup returns CDR1 SEHNR and CDR2 FQNEAQ (reference sequence). This CDR3 contains 15 residues. V trimming: 5 bases; J trimming: 6 bases; junction bases outside the gene matches: 10. The DNA for the CDR3 is TGTGCCAGCAGCCCTCCCGGGACAGTGCTCAATGAGCAGTTCTTC. Amino acids: CASSPPGTVLNEQFF. Combining the CDR3 with reference TRBV7-9 and TRBJ2-1 gives the whole variable domain DTGVSQNPRHKITKRGQNVTFRCDPISEHNRLYWYRQTLGQGPEFLTYFQNEAQLEKSRLLSDRFSAERPKGSFSTLEIQRTEQGDSAMYLCASSPPGTVLNEQFFGPGTRLTVL.

This clonotype was detected many times. The genes are TRBV11-2 and TRBJ2-2; 7 bases align to TRBD1. V dropped 5 bases and J dropped 1; count of bases not matched to a gene: 7. This CDR3 is built from 16 residues. Germline V gene lookup returns CDR1 SGHAT and CDR2 FQNNGV. The CDR3 spells CASSPRDRKNTGELFF. CDR3 in DNA: TGTGCCAGCAGCCCCAGGGACAGAAAGAACACCGGGGAGCTGTTTTTT.

This clonotype came up many times. The rearrangement links TRBV13 to TRBJ2-7, with no clear D. Germline-derived CDR1 and CDR2 are PRHDT and FYEKMQ (reference sequence). This CDR3 has 11 amino acids. V gave up 4 bases and J gave up 10 bases, with 11 bases separating them. CDR3 region: CASSYFYPQYF. CDR3 nucleotide sequence: TGTGCCAGCAGCTACTTTTACCCCCAGTACTTC.

Ten or more counts support this clonotype. V usage is TRBV5-6 and J usage is TRBJ2-2; no clear D. This CDR3 has 15 residues. CDR1 is SGHDT and CDR2 is YYEEEE in the germline V gene. V was clipped by 0 bases and J by 4 bases, with 10 bases between them. This chain's CDR3 is CASSLGPTATGELFF. In DNA form, the CDR3 reads TGTGCCAGCAGCTTGGGACCCACCGCCACCGGGGAGCTGTTTTTT.

This clonotype was counted ten times or more. The V gene is TRBV24-1, the J gene TRBJ2-5, with D possibly being TRBD2 (6 bases). The CDR3 totals 14 residues. The germline CDR1 and CDR2 sequences are KGHDR and SFDVKD. The V gene lost 4 bases and the J gene lost 5 bases, with 13 bases spanning the gap. The CDR3 bases are TGTGCCACCAGTGAAAACGGGAGCGGGGAGACCCAGTACTTC. This codes for CATSENGSGETQYF.

This clonotype has a count of ten or more. The rearrangement uses TRBV29-1 and TRBJ2-3, with 7 bases lining up with TRBD1. The CDR3 is made up of 14 amino acids. Trimming at V came to 7 bases and at J to 1 base, leaving 8 bases not matched to a gene. Germline V gene lookup returns CDR1 SQVTM and CDR2 ANQGSEA. CDR3 nucleotide sequence: TGCAGCGGAAGAAATACAGGGGGCACAGATACGCAGTATTTT. Amino acids: CSGRNTGGTDTQYF.

At least ten counts were recorded for this clonotype. The chain's CDR3 is CAISAGEVEQFF. CDR3 nucleotides: TGTGCCATCAGTGCCGGGGAGGTTGAGCAGTTCTTC. The chain uses TRBV10-3 and TRBJ2-1; maybe TRBD2 (6 bases). This CDR3 has 12 amino acids. V lost 4 bases, J lost 9 bases, and 10 bases lay in between. The germline V gene encodes CDR1 ENHRY and CDR2 SYGVKD.

This clonotype was observed many times. The chain has TRBV28 and TRBJ1-1; D possibly corresponds to TRBD1 (5 bases). Between the trimmed V and J ends, which lost 4 bases and 4 bases, there was a span of 7 bases. Germline CDR1 reads MDHEN; CDR2 reads SYDVKM. The CDR3 is 12 amino acids. The DNA of the CDR3 is TGTGCCAGCAGTTGGGGGACCACTGAAGCTTTCTTT. Its translation is CASSWGTTEAFF.

A few counts support this clonotype. The CDR3 loop reads CASSLAGTEFYNEQFF. CDR3 bases: TGTGCCAGCAGCTTGGCCGGGACTGAGTTCTACAATGAGCAGTTCTTC. The rearrangement joins TRBV7-3 to TRBJ2-1; perhaps TRBD2 as D (6 bases). From germline, CDR1 is SGHTA and CDR2 FQGTGA. This CDR3 has 16 amino acids. V gave up 3 bases and J gave up 3 bases, with 15 bases separating them.

This clonotype was observed at least ten times. The chain employs TRBV6-1 and TRBJ2-1, with 14 bases identical to TRBD2. V was clipped by 6 bases and J by 6 bases; unmatched bases: 1. Germline V lookup: CDR1 MNHNS, CDR2 SASEGT. This CDR3 contains 14 residues. CDR3 protein: CASRTSGRGNEQFF. The CDR3 DNA sequence: TGTGCCAGCAGGACTAGCGGGAGGGGCAATGAGCAGTTCTTC.

Sample share makes this clonotype hyperexpanded. V and J are TRBV7-6 and TRBJ2-6; D call uncertain. Germline assignment: CDR1 SGHVS and CDR2 FNYEAQ. Trimming took 0 bases from V and 1 from J, leaving 10 bases between them. The CDR3 loop spans 17 amino acids. CDR3 DNA sequence: TGTGCCAGCAGCTTAGCCGGGCGCCATTCTGGGGCCAACGTCCTGACTTTC. This codes for CASSLAGRHSGANVLTF.

Many counts were recorded for this clonotype. This chain joins TRBV5-4 and TRBJ2-2; maybe TRBD1 (6 bases). Germline V gene sequence: CDR1 SGHNT, CDR2 YYREEE (reference sequence). This CDR3 region has 15 residues. V lost 2 bases, J lost 0 bases, and 8 bases lay in between. Written as DNA, the CDR3 is TGTGCCAGCAGCTTACAGGGACCGAACACCGGGGAGCTGTTTTTT. Translation gives CASSLQGPNTGELFF.

About this clonotype: Just one base apart from a much larger clone, this may be a read error. The gene calls are TRBV3-1 and TRBJ2-7; perhaps TRBD1 as D (6 bases). The CDR3 is 15 residues long. Per germline, CDR1 LGHDT and CDR2 YNNKEL (reference sequence). CDR3 loop: CASSLKLTGIYERYF. Written as DNA, the CDR3 is TGTGCCAGCAGCCTTAAATTGACAGGAATCTACGAGCGGTACTTC.

The chain has TRBV5-1 and TRBJ2-1, with D maybe TRBD2 (6 bases). The CDR3 is made up of 14 amino acids. V lost 2 bases and J lost 5, with 11 bases in between. CDR1 and CDR2 from the germline V gene are SGHRS and YFSETQ. CDR3 nucleotides: TGCGCCAGCAGCTTTACCGGGAGCAACAATGAGCAGTTCTTC. This encodes CASSFTGSNNEQFF. Based on the CDR3 plus reference TRBV5-1 and TRBJ2-1, the full variable domain is KAGVTQTPRYLIKTRGQQVTLSCSPISGHRSVSWYQQTPGQGLQFLFEYFSETQRNKGNFPGRFSGRQFSNSRSEMNVSTLELGDSALYLCASSFTGSNNEQFFGPGTRLTVL.

This clonotype has at least ten counts. The chain employs TRBV2 and TRBJ2-1; TRBD2 matches at 11 bases. Germline assignment: CDR1 SNHLY and CDR2 FYNNEI. The CDR3 has 15 amino acids. V shed 2 bases, J shed 6 bases, and the junction held 3 bases outside the gene matches. The CDR3 here is CASSESTSGGNEQFF. CDR3 coding DNA: TGTGCCAGCAGTGAAAGTACTAGCGGGGGCAATGAGCAGTTCTTC.

Remarks on this clonotype: A read error is the likely source, as a far larger clone sits one nucleotide away. This chain joins TRBV11-3 and TRBJ1-2; D is uncertain. Per germline, CDR1 SGHNT and CDR2 YENEEA. The V gene lost 2 bases and the J gene lost 5 bases, with 12 bases spanning the gap. This CDR3 spans 14 amino acids. The CDR3 here is CASSLSASRYGYTF. CDR3 bases: TGTGCCAGCAGCTTAAGCGCTTCTCGTTATGGCTACACCTTC. The full variable domain, with the rest looked up from reference TRBV11-3 and TRBJ1-2, is EAGVVQSPRYKIIEKKQPVAFWCNPISGHNTLYWYLQNLGQGPELLIRYENEEAVDDSQLPKDRFSAERLKGVDSTLKIQPAELGDSAVYLCASSLSASRYGYTFGSGTRLTVV.

This clonotype was detected many times. This chain connects TRBV28 to TRBJ1-1, with TRBD1 matching 7 bases. The CDR3 contains 17 residues. Germline V CDR1 and CDR2: MDHEN, SYDVKM. The V segment lost 4 bases and the J segment 0 bases; nucleotides outside the gene matches: 11. The CDR3 loop is CASSSGTASVLNTEAFF. Written as DNA, the CDR3 is TGTGCCAGCAGTTCCGGGACAGCCTCAGTCCTGAACACTGAAGCTTTCTTT.